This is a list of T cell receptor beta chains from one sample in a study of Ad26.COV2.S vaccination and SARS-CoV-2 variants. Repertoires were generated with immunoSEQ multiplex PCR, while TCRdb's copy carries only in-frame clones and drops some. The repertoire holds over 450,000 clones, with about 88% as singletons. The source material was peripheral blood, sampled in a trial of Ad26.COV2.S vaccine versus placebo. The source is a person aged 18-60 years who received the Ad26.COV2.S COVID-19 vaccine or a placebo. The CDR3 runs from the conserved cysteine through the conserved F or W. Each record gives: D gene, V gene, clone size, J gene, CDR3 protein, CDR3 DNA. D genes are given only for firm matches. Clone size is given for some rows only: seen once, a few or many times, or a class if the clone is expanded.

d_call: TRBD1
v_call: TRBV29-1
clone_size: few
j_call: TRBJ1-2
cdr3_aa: CSDSGTGGGYGYTF
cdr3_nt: TGCAGCGATTCCGGGACAGGGGGAGGCTATGGCTACACCTTC

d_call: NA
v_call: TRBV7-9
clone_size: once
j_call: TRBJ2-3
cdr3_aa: CASSSEAGVDTQYF
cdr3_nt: TGTGCCAGCAGCTCCGAAGCTGGTGTAGATACGCAGTATTTT

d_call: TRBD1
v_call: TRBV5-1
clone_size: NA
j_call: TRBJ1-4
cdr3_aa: CASSLADRRNEKLFF
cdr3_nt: TGCGCCAGCAGCTTGGCGGACAGGCGGAATGAAAAACTGTTTTTT

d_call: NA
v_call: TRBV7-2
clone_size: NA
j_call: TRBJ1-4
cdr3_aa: CASSLIGRGLNEKLFF
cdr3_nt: TGTGCCAGCAGCTTAATTGGGCGGGGGCTTAATGAAAAACTGTTTTTT

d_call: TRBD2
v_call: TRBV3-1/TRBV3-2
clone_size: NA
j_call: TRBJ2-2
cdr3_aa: CASMLAGGYTGELFF
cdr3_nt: TGTGCCAGCATGCTAGCGGGAGGTTACACCGGGGAGCTGTTTTTT

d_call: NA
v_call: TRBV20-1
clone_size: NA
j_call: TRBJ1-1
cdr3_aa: CSASLPARTEAFF
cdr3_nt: TGCAGTGCTAGTCTCCCCGCTAGGACTGAAGCTTTCTTT

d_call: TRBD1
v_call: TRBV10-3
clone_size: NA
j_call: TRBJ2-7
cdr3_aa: CAISPGDRGLPLLDYEQYF
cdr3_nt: TGTGCCATCAGCCCGGGGGACAGGGGGCTACCCCTTTTAGACTACGAGCAGTACTTC

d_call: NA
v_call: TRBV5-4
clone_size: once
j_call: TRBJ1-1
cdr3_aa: CASSFFLKTPEAFF
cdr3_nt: TGTGCCAGCAGCTTCTTCCTTAAAACACCCGAAGCTTTCTTT

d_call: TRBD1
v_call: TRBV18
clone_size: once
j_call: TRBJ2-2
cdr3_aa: CASSSTGTGELFF
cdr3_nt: TGTGCCAGCTCATCGACAGGGACCGGGGAGCTGTTTTTT

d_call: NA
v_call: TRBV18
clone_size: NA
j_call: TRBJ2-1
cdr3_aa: CASSPPHRLDSSEQFF
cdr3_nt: TGTGCCAGCTCACCACCGCACCGACTAGACTCCAGTGAGCAGTTCTTC

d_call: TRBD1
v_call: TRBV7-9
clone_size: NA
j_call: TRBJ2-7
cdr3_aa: CASSQLRDRDEQYF
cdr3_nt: TGTGCCAGCAGCCAACTCCGGGACAGGGACGAGCAGTACTTC

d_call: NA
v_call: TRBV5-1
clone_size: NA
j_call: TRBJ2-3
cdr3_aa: CASSSGTSTDTQYF
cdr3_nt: TGCGCCAGCAGCTCTGGGACGTCAACAGATACGCAGTATTTT

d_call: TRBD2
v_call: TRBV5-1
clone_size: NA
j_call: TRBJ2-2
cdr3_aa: CASSDGLAGTGELFF
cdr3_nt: TGCGCCAGCAGCGACGGACTAGCGGGCACCGGGGAGCTGTTTTTT

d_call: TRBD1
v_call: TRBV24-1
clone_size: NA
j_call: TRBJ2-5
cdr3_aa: CATSESGTGLQETQYF
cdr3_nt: TGTGCCACCAGTGAATCCGGGACAGGACTCCAAGAGACCCAGTACTTC

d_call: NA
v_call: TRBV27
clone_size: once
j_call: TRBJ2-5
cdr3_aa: CASSWTWGQQETQYF
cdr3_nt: TGTGCCAGCAGTTGGACCTGGGGACAACAAGAGACCCAGTACTTC

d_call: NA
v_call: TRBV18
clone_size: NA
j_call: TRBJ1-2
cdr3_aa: CASYGGSGYTF
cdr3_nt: TGTGCCAGCTACGGGGGCTCTGGCTACACCTTC

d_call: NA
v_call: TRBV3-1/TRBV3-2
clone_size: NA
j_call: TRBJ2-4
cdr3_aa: CASSQAVGVKNIQYF
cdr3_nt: TGTGCCAGCAGCCAAGCCGTTGGGGTCAAAAACATTCAGTACTTC

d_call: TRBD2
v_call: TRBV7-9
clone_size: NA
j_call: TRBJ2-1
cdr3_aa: CASWTSGRYEQFF
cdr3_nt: TGTGCCAGCTGGACTAGCGGGAGATATGAGCAGTTCTTC

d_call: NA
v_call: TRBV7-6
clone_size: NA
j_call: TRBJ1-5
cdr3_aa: CASSSGGFQPQHF
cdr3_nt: TGTGCCAGCAGCTCTGGGGGGTTTCAGCCCCAGCATTTT

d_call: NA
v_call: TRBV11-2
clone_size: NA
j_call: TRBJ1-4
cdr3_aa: CASSSQGPGGKLFF
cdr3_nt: TGTGCCAGCAGCTCCCAGGGGCCTGGTGGGAAACTGTTTTTT

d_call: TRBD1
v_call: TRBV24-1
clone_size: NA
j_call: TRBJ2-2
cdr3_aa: CATSDRGQPTGELFF
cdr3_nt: TGTGCCACCAGTGATAGGGGACAGCCGACCGGGGAGCTGTTTTTT

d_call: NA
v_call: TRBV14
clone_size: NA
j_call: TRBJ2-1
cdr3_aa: CASSPHTTGEQFF
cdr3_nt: TGTGCCAGCAGCCCCCATACGACGGGTGAGCAGTTCTTC

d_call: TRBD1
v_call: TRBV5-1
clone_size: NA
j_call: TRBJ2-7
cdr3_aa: CASSSTGGYEQYF
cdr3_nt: TGCGCCAGCAGCTCGACAGGGGGCTACGAGCAGTACTTC

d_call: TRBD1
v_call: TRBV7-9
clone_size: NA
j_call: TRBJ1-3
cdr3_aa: CASSAQGQIANTIYF
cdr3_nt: TGTGCCAGCAGCGCCCAGGGACAGATCGCAAACACCATATATTTT

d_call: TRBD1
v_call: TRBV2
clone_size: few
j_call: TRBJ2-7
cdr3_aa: CATLLWDRGQGGQYF
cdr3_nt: TGTGCCACCCTTTTGTGGGACAGGGGTCAGGGAGGGCAGTACTTC

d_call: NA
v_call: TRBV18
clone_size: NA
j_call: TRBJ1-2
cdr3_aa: CASSPLGQANYGYTF
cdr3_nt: TGTGCCAGCTCACCCTTGGGGCAGGCTAACTATGGCTACACCTTC

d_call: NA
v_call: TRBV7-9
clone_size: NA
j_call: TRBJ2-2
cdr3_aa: CASSLAGLYTGELFF
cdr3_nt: TGTGCCAGCAGCTTAGCAGGCCTGTACACCGGGGAGCTGTTTTTT

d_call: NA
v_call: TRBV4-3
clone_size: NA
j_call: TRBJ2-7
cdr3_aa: CASSQEVSWGGPSYEQYF
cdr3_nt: TGCGCCAGCAGCCAAGAAGTTTCGTGGGGGGGCCCTTCCTACGAGCAGTACTTC